Detailed here is one T cell receptor beta chain. The antigen remains unidentified. The sample comes from a study of PD-L1 blockade in urothelial cancer. Study details: Blood analysis occurred 3 weeks (second dose) and 6 weeks after treatment start. Blood samples contained a median around 140,000 T cells. Study-wide points: Below-median pretreatment blood TCR clonality was associated with improved progression-free and overall survival.

Described time point: pretreatment peripheral blood. Trimming cost V 2 bases and J 0 bases, with 22 bases left between them. CDR1 and CDR2 (germline): KGHSH, LQKENI. CDR3 length: 19 amino acids. Libraries were prepared by immunoSEQ multiplex PCR; TCRdb keeps only in-frame clonotypes and omits some of them. In the table there are 60,000 to 75,000 clones, about 83% of which are singletons. The sequence came from a woman aged 70-85 years with urothelial cancer. The material was PBMCs, obtained around atezolizumab (anti-PD-L1) treatment. This chain joins TRBV18 and TRBJ1-1; possibly TRBD1 for D (6 bases). This CDR3 reads CASSPIEVRGIPMNTEAFF. DNA of the CDR3: TGTGCCAGCTCACCAATCGAGGTCAGGGGAATACCAATGAACACTGAAGCTTTCTTT.